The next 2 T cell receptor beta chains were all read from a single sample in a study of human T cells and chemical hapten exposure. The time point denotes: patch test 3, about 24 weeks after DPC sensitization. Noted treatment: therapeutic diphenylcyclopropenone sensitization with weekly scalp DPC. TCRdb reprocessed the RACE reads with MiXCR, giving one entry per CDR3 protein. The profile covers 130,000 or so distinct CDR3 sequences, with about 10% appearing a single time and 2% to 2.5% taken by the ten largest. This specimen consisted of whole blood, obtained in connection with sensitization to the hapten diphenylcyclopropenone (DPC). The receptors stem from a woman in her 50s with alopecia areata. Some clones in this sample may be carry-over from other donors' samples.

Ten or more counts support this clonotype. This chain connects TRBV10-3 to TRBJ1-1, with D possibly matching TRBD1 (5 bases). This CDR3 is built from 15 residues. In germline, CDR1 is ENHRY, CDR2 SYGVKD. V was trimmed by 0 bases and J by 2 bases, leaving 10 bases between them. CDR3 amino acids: CAISESQGGNTEAFF. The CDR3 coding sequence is TGTGCCATCAGTGAGTCGCAGGGTGGCAACACTGAAGCTTTCTTT.

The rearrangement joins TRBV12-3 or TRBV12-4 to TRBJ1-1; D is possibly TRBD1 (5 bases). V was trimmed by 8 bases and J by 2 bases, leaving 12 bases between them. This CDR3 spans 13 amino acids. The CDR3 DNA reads TGTGCCAGCGTGTGGGACCGTAACACTGAAGCTTTCTTT. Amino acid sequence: CASVWDRNTEAFF.